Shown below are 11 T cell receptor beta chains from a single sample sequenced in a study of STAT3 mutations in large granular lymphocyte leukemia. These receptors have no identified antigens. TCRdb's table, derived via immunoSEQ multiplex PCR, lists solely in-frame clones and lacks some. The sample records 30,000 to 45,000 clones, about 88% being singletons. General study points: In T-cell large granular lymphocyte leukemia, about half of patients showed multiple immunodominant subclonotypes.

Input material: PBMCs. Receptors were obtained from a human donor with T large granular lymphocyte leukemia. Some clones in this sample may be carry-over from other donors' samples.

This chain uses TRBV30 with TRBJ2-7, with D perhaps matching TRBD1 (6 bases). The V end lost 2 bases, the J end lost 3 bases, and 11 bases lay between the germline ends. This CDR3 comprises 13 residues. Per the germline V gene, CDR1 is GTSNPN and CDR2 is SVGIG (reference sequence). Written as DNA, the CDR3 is TGTGCCTGGAGTAGGGGGAGTAACTACGAGCAGTACTTC. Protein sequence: CAWSRGSNYEQYF.

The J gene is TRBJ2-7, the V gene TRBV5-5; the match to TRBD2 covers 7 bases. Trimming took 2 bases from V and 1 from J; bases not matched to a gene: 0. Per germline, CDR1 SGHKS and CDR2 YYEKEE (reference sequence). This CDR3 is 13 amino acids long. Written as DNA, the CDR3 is TGTGCCAGCAGCTTAGCGGGGTCCTACGAGCAGTACGTC. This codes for CASSLAGSYEQYV.

This CDR3 is CASSQGLAEPDTQYF. DNA of the CDR3: TGTGCCAGCAGCCAAGGACTAGCGGAACCAGATACGCAGTATTTT. The V gene is TRBV4-2, the J gene TRBJ2-3; 9 nucleotides align to TRBD2. CDR1 and CDR2 (germline): LGHNA, YNFKEQ. CDR3 size: 15 residues. Trimming cost V 1 base and J 4 bases; bases outside gene matches: 3.

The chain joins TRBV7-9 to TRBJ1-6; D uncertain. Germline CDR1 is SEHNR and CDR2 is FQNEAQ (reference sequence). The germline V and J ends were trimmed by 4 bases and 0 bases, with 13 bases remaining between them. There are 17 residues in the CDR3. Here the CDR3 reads CASSSAMGSSYNSPLHF. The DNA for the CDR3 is TGTGCCAGCAGCTCCGCGATGGGAAGCTCCTATAATTCACCCCTCCACTTT.

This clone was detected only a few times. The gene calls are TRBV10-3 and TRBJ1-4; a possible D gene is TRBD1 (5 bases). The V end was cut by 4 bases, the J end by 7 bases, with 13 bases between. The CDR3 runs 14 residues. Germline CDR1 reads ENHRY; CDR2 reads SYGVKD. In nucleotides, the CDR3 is TGTGCCATCAGTGGGGAGCCTGGGGGTGAAAAACTGTTTTTT. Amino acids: CAISGEPGGEKLFF.

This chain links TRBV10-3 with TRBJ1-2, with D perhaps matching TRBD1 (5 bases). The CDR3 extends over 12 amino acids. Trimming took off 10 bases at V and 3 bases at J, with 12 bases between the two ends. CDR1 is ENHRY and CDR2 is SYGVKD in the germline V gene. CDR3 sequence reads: CATESGDYGYTF. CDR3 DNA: TGTGCCACCGAGTCGGGGGACTATGGCTACACCTTC.

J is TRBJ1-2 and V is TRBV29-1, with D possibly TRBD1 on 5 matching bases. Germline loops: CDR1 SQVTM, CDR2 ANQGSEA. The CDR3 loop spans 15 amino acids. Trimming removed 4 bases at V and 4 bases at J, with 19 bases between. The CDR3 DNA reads TGCAGCGTTGGCCCCGACCCCGGGACGGCCTATGGCTACACCTTC. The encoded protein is CSVGPDPGTAYGYTF.

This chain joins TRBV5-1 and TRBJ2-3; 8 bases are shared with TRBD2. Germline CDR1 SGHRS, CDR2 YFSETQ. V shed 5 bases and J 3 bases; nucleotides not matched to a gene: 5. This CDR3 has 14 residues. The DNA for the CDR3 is TGCGCCAGCAGTGACGGGGGGGCGACAGATACGCAGTATTTT. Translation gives CASSDGGATDTQYF.

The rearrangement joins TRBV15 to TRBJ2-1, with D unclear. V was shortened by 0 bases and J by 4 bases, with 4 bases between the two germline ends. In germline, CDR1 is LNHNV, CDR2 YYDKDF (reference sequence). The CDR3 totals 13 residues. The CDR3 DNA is TGTGCCACCAGCAGAGATCGTTACAATGAGCAGTTCTTC. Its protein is CATSRDRYNEQFF.

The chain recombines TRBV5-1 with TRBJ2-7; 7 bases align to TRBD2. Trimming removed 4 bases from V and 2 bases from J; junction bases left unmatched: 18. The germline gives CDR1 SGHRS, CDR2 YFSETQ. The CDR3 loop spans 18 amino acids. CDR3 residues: CASSVGLLLSSGPYEQYF. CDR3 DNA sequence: TGCGCCAGCAGCGTAGGCCTCCTCCTTTCTAGCGGCCCCTACGAGCAGTACTTC.

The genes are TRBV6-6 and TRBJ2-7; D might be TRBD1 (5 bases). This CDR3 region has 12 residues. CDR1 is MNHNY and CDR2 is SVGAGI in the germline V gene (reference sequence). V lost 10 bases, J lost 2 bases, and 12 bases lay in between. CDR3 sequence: CATHTGTYEQYF. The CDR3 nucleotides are TGTGCCACCCACACAGGTACCTACGAGCAGTACTTC.